Listed below are T cell receptor beta chains from one sample, sequenced in a study of CD8 T cells in Susac syndrome. TCRdb independently ran MiXCR on the immunoSEQ multiplex PCR reads; one entry per CDR3 protein. This sample has 140,000 to 150,000 distinct CDR3 sequences; approximately 94% occur once, and the top ten carry 0.075% to 0.1%. Specimen: CD4+ T cells from PBMCs. The receptor source for this set is a human donor in good health. The CDR3 runs from the conserved cysteine through the conserved F or W. Fields, in order: V gene, D gene, CDR3 length, J gene, clone size, CDR3 protein, CDR3 DNA. The D gene is left open where the match is weak. Where a row states a size, it is once, few, many or the class of an expanded clone; other rows omit it.

v_call: TRBV24-1
d_call: NA
cdr3_length: 13
j_call: TRBJ2-1
clone_size: NA
cdr3_aa: CATSDFRRNEQFF
cdr3_nt: TGTGCCACCAGTGATTTTAGGAGGAATGAGCAGTTCTTC

v_call: TRBV6-1
d_call: NA
cdr3_length: 12
j_call: TRBJ1-2
clone_size: NA
cdr3_aa: CASTETIHGYTF
cdr3_nt: TGTGCCAGCACGGAGACCATCCATGGCTACACCTTC

v_call: TRBV30
d_call: NA
cdr3_length: 13
j_call: TRBJ2-7
clone_size: NA
cdr3_aa: CAWSGLYSGEQYF
cdr3_nt: TGTGCCTGGAGCGGACTCTATTCCGGGGAGCAGTACTTC

v_call: TRBV5-1
d_call: NA
cdr3_length: 14
j_call: TRBJ2-4
clone_size: NA
cdr3_aa: CASSSGSGKNIQYF
cdr3_nt: TGCGCCAGCAGCTCGGGATCAGGCAAAAACATTCAGTACTTC

v_call: TRBV7-9
d_call: NA
cdr3_length: 16
j_call: TRBJ1-2
clone_size: NA
cdr3_aa: CASSSLNGGRNYGYTF
cdr3_nt: TGTGCCAGCAGCTCCCTGAATGGGGGGCGCAACTATGGCTACACCTTC

v_call: TRBV10-1
d_call: NA
cdr3_length: 15
j_call: TRBJ1-3
clone_size: NA
cdr3_aa: CASSEQQGDGNTIYF
cdr3_nt: TGCGCCAGCAGTGAACAGCAGGGCGATGGAAACACCATATATTTT

v_call: TRBV18
d_call: NA
cdr3_length: 14
j_call: TRBJ1-1
clone_size: NA
cdr3_aa: CASSPVPGDTEAFF
cdr3_nt: TGTGCCAGCTCACCTGTACCAGGGGACACTGAAGCTTTCTTT

v_call: TRBV29-1
d_call: NA
cdr3_length: 16
j_call: TRBJ2-7
clone_size: NA
cdr3_aa: CSVAHRQGRGNAEQYF
cdr3_nt: TGCAGCGTTGCCCACCGCCAGGGCAGGGGAAACGCCGAGCAGTACTTC

v_call: TRBV3-1
d_call: NA
cdr3_length: 14
j_call: TRBJ1-2
clone_size: NA
cdr3_aa: CASSQDLIGYGYTF
cdr3_nt: TGTGCCAGCAGCCAAGACCTAATTGGCTATGGCTACACCTTC

v_call: TRBV19
d_call: NA
cdr3_length: 13
j_call: TRBJ2-4
clone_size: NA
cdr3_aa: CASRQGPKNIQYF
cdr3_nt: TGTGCCAGTAGGCAAGGGCCAAAAAACATTCAGTACTTC

v_call: TRBV2
d_call: NA
cdr3_length: 14
j_call: TRBJ2-5
clone_size: NA
cdr3_aa: CASSESSRGETQYF
cdr3_nt: TGTGCCAGCAGTGAAAGTAGCAGAGGCGAGACCCAGTACTTC

v_call: TRBV5-1
d_call: NA
cdr3_length: 15
j_call: TRBJ2-2
clone_size: NA
cdr3_aa: CASSSDRTNTGELFF
cdr3_nt: TGCGCCAGCAGTTCCGACAGGACTAACACCGGGGAGCTGTTTTTT

v_call: TRBV30
d_call: NA
cdr3_length: 13
j_call: TRBJ1-2
clone_size: NA
cdr3_aa: CAWGAGGAGGYTF
cdr3_nt: TGTGCCTGGGGCGCGGGGGGGGCGGGAGGCTACACCTTC

v_call: TRBV5-1
d_call: TRBD1
cdr3_length: 15
j_call: TRBJ1-5
clone_size: NA
cdr3_aa: CASSPGTGDEQPQHF
cdr3_nt: TGCGCCAGCAGCCCCGGGACAGGGGATGAACAGCCCCAGCATTTT

v_call: TRBV5-4
d_call: NA
cdr3_length: 14
j_call: TRBJ1-4
clone_size: NA
cdr3_aa: CASSQGPVGEKLFF
cdr3_nt: TGTGCCAGCAGCCAGGGCCCGGTAGGTGAAAAACTGTTTTTT

v_call: TRBV5-1
d_call: NA
cdr3_length: 12
j_call: TRBJ2-5
clone_size: NA
cdr3_aa: CASSFPKETQYF
cdr3_nt: TGCGCCAGCAGCTTCCCTAAGGAGACCCAGTACTTC

v_call: TRBV27
d_call: TRBD1
cdr3_length: 19
j_call: TRBJ2-6
clone_size: NA
cdr3_aa: CASSPLGTGVSAGANVLTF
cdr3_nt: TGTGCCAGCAGTCCCTTGGGGACAGGGGTTTCTGCTGGGGCCAACGTCCTGACTTTC

v_call: TRBV7-2
d_call: TRBD2
cdr3_length: 17
j_call: TRBJ2-1
clone_size: NA
cdr3_aa: CASSPLTSGRAYNEQFF
cdr3_nt: TGTGCCAGCAGCCCCTTGACTAGCGGGAGGGCCTACAATGAGCAGTTCTTC

v_call: TRBV4-1
d_call: NA
cdr3_length: 12
j_call: TRBJ2-3
clone_size: NA
cdr3_aa: CASSHVADTQYF
cdr3_nt: TGCGCCAGCAGCCATGTAGCAGATACGCAGTATTTT

v_call: TRBV12-3/TRBV12-4
d_call: NA
cdr3_length: 13
j_call: TRBJ1-1
clone_size: few
cdr3_aa: CASSLSANTEAFF
cdr3_nt: TGTGCCAGCAGTTTATCCGCGAACACTGAAGCTTTCTTT

v_call: TRBV5-1
d_call: NA
cdr3_length: 14
j_call: TRBJ2-5
clone_size: NA
cdr3_aa: CASSLWAGQETQYF
cdr3_nt: TGCGCCAGCAGCTTGTGGGCAGGCCAAGAGACCCAGTACTTC

v_call: TRBV12-3/TRBV12-4
d_call: NA
cdr3_length: 15
j_call: TRBJ2-6
clone_size: NA
cdr3_aa: CASRPWSAGANVLTF
cdr3_nt: TGTGCCAGCAGGCCATGGTCCGCCGGGGCCAACGTCCTGACTTTC

v_call: TRBV7-9
d_call: NA
cdr3_length: 12
j_call: TRBJ1-1
clone_size: NA
cdr3_aa: CASSLTALEAFF
cdr3_nt: TGTGCCAGCAGCCTAACAGCCCTCGAAGCTTTCTTT

v_call: TRBV30
d_call: TRBD1
cdr3_length: 13
j_call: TRBJ1-2
clone_size: NA
cdr3_aa: CAWSEGQVDGYTF
cdr3_nt: TGTGCCTGGAGTGAAGGACAGGTGGATGGCTACACCTTC

v_call: TRBV12-3/TRBV12-4
d_call: NA
cdr3_length: 13
j_call: TRBJ2-7
clone_size: NA
cdr3_aa: CASSRPGAGEQYF
cdr3_nt: TGTGCCAGCAGTCGACCAGGGGCTGGGGAGCAGTACTTC

v_call: TRBV28
d_call: NA
cdr3_length: 16
j_call: TRBJ2-7
clone_size: NA
cdr3_aa: CASSFTLRQLTYEQYF
cdr3_nt: TGTGCCAGCAGCTTTACCCTTAGACAATTAACCTACGAGCAGTACTTC

v_call: TRBV10-3
d_call: TRBD1
cdr3_length: 13
j_call: TRBJ1-5
clone_size: NA
cdr3_aa: CATMDRERQPQHF
cdr3_nt: TGTGCCACGATGGACAGGGAGCGCCAGCCCCAGCATTTT

v_call: TRBV20-1
d_call: NA
cdr3_length: 14
j_call: TRBJ2-1
clone_size: NA
cdr3_aa: CSARVDREGNEQFF
cdr3_nt: TGCAGTGCTCGGGTGGACAGGGAGGGCAATGAGCAGTTCTTC

v_call: TRBV5-1
d_call: TRBD1
cdr3_length: 15
j_call: TRBJ1-1
clone_size: NA
cdr3_aa: CASSLTGQGNTEAFF
cdr3_nt: TGCGCCAGCAGCTTAACGGGACAGGGGAACACTGAAGCTTTCTTT

v_call: TRBV6-5
d_call: NA
cdr3_length: 14
j_call: TRBJ1-5
clone_size: NA
cdr3_aa: CASSYKQLNQPQHF
cdr3_nt: TGTGCCAGCAGTTACAAACAGCTCAATCAGCCCCAGCATTTT

v_call: TRBV12-3/TRBV12-4
d_call: TRBD2
cdr3_length: 15
j_call: TRBJ2-1
clone_size: NA
cdr3_aa: CASSFRLAAYNEQFF
cdr3_nt: TGTGCCAGCAGTTTTCGACTAGCGGCCTACAATGAGCAGTTCTTC

v_call: TRBV2
d_call: TRBD1
cdr3_length: 18
j_call: TRBJ1-5
clone_size: NA
cdr3_aa: CASSSLTGMGASNQPQHF
cdr3_nt: TGTGCCAGCAGTTCTTTGACAGGGATGGGTGCGAGCAATCAGCCCCAGCATTTT

v_call: TRBV9
d_call: NA
cdr3_length: 15
j_call: TRBJ1-2
clone_size: NA
cdr3_aa: CASSSPRGLNYGYTF
cdr3_nt: TGTGCCAGCAGCTCCCCTCGGGGGCTCAACTATGGCTACACCTTC

v_call: TRBV4-2
d_call: NA
cdr3_length: 14
j_call: TRBJ2-5
clone_size: NA
cdr3_aa: CASSQEAKEETQYF
cdr3_nt: TGTGCCAGCAGCCAAGAGGCGAAGGAAGAGACCCAGTACTTC

v_call: TRBV7-2
d_call: NA
cdr3_length: 13
j_call: TRBJ2-7
clone_size: NA
cdr3_aa: CASSPVAAYEQYF
cdr3_nt: TGTGCCAGCAGCCCCGTGGCAGCCTACGAGCAGTACTTC

v_call: TRBV5-4
d_call: NA
cdr3_length: 14
j_call: TRBJ2-4
clone_size: NA
cdr3_aa: CASSSIAEGYIQYF
cdr3_nt: TGTGCCAGCAGCTCCATAGCGGAGGGGTACATTCAGTACTTC

v_call: TRBV9
d_call: NA
cdr3_length: 15
j_call: TRBJ2-5
clone_size: NA
cdr3_aa: CASSVVAGAQETQYF
cdr3_nt: TGTGCCAGCAGCGTAGTCGCAGGGGCTCAAGAGACCCAGTACTTC

v_call: TRBV5-1
d_call: TRBD2
cdr3_length: 13
j_call: TRBJ2-5
clone_size: NA
cdr3_aa: CASSRAGLETQYF
cdr3_nt: TGCGCCAGCAGCCGAGCGGGACTTGAGACCCAGTACTTC

v_call: TRBV30
d_call: NA
cdr3_length: 13
j_call: TRBJ2-7
clone_size: once
cdr3_aa: CAWSVPMGYEQYF
cdr3_nt: TGTGCCTGGAGTGTTCCAATGGGCTACGAGCAGTACTTC

v_call: TRBV6-1
d_call: TRBD1
cdr3_length: 13
j_call: TRBJ2-1
clone_size: NA
cdr3_aa: CASSIQGWYEQFF
cdr3_nt: TGTGCCAGCAGTATACAGGGGTGGTATGAGCAGTTCTTC